The subject of this entry is one T cell receptor (beta chain). The data originate from a study of T cell changes during pregnancy in multiple sclerosis. The protocol was immunoSEQ multiplex PCR, while the TCRdb copy is restricted to in-frame clones and leaves out a portion. The sample consists of 40,000 or so clones, 90% to 95% of them appearing once. The CDR3 runs to 15 residues. V lost 6 bases to trimming and J lost 6 bases, with 17 bases between them. The V gene's germline CDR1 is KGHSH and CDR2 LQKENI. The receptor comes from a female donor in good health, enrolled as a control in a pregnancy study. V gene TRBV18 combines with J gene TRBJ2-2; possible D gene TRBD2, 6 bases. Sequenced material: CD4+ T cells from peripheral blood mononuclear cells, taken in the third trimester of pregnancy. CDR3 in amino acids: CASSLAEGVAGELFF. As DNA, the CDR3 is TGTGCCAGCTCCTTGGCGGAGGGTGTTGCCGGGGAGCTGTTTTTT.